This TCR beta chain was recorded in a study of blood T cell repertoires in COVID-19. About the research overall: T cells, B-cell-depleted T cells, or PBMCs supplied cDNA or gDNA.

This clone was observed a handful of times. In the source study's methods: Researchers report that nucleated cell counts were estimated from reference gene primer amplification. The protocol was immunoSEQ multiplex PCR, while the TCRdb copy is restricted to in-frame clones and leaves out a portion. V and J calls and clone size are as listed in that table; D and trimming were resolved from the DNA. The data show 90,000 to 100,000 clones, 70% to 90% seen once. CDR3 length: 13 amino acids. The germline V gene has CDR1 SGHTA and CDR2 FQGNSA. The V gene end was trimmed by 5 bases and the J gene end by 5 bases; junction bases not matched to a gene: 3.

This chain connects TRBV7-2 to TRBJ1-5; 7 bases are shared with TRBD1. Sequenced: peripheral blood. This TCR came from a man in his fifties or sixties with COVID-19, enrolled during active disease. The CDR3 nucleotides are TGTGCCAGCAGCGCCGACAGGGATCAGCCCCAGCATTTT. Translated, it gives CASSADRDQPQHF.